Sequencing of this T cell receptor (beta chain) was carried out in a study of shared clonotypes between healthy human individuals. Study-level background: The study drew on two women and a few men aged 18 to 49 as donors.

This table comes from immunoSEQ multiplex PCR, and its TCRdb copy is limited to in-frame clones, with some not included. The sample lists about 2.2 million clones, 85% to 95% occurring once. About this clone: The target antigen is unknown.

Whole-study results and caveats: Large depth notwithstanding, sorted-subset sequencing proved incomplete by rarefaction. Larger estimated richness was generally recorded for naive subsets relative to memory subsets.

The naive CD8 population came from CD45RO-negative cells selected for CCR7, without terminally differentiated effector memory CD45RA+ cells. The germline V gene has CDR1 SGDLS and CDR2 YYNGEE. This CDR3 has 15 residues. Trimming left V 1 base short and J 3 bases short, with 14 bases between. Sequencing input: naive CD8+ T cells from PBMCs. The chain has TRBV9 and TRBJ2-7, with a weak D call TRBD1 (5 bases). The source is a man aged 18-30 years in good health. Some clones in this sample may be carry-over from other donors' samples. CDR3 DNA: TGTGCCAGCAGCGTAAGGGGTCAGGACAACTACGAGCAGTACTTC. Its protein is CASSVRGQDNYEQYF.